This T cell receptor beta chain appears in the sequencing data of a study of cytomegalovirus exposure and HLA in healthy donors. Germline loops: CDR1 SNHLY, CDR2 FYNNEI. The CDR3 runs to 22 residues. The V segment lost 1 base and the J segment 2 bases; nucleotides outside the gene matches: 23. The primer mix had 60 Vbeta and 13 Jbeta primers. The protocol was immunoSEQ multiplex PCR, while the TCRdb copy is restricted to in-frame clones and leaves out a portion. The table includes over 100,000 clones, around three quarters detected once. This clone showed up just once. The TCR originated in a man between 35 and 55 years old in good health and CMV-seropositive. This chain connects TRBV2 to TRBJ2-5, with 9 bases fitting TRBD1. The source material was PBMCs. The CDR3 DNA reads as TGTGCCAGCAGTGAAGGTTTTTTGGGGACAGGGAAAGGGATAGGTGTACAAGAGACCCAGTACTTC. Translating gives CASSEGFLGTGKGIGVQETQYF. Looking up the rest from reference TRBV2 and TRBJ2-5 gives the full variable domain: EPEVTQTPSHQVTQMGQEVILRCVPISNHLYFYWYRQILGQKVEFLVSFYNNEISEKSEIFDDQFSVERPDGSNFTLKIRSTKLEDSAMYFCASSEGFLGTGKGIGVQETQYFGPGTRLLVL.